This T cell receptor beta chain was documented in a study of identical twins. TCRdb analysed the 5' RACE reads with MiXCR anew, one entry per CDR3 protein. The data hold approximately 410,000 distinct CDR3 sequences, with less than 20% observed a single time. Regarding this clonotype: Its antigen is still unknown.

Overall study results and limits: Findings came from cross-sectional statistics, without long-term follow-up of donors.

CDR1 is DFQATT and CDR2 is SNEGSKA in the germline V gene (reference sequence). Between the trimmed V and J ends, which lost 5 bases and 3 bases, there was a span of 11 bases. The CDR3 totals 13 residues. This receptor was taken from a man in his fifties or sixties in good health. The sample consisted of naive T cells sorted from blood. This chain links TRBV20-1 with TRBJ1-3; tentatively, D is TRBD1 (6 bases). The CDR3 coding sequence is TGCAGTGCTTCGGACAGTCGTGGAAACACCATATATTTT. It codes for CSASDSRGNTIYF.